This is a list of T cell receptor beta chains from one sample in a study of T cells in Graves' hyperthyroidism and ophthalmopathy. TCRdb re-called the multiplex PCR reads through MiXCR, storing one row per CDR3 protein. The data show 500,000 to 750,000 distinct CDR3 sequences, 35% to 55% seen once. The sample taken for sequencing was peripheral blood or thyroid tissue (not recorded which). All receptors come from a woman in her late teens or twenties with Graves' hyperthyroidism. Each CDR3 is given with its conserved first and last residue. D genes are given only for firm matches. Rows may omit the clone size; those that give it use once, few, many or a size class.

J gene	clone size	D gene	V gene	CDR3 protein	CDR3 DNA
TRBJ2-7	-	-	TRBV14	CASPRTEYEQYF	TGTGCCAGCCCCCGGACAGAGTACGAGCAGTACTTC
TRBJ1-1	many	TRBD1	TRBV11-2	CASSLQGEYTEAFF	TGTGCCAGCAGCTTGCAGGGGGAGTACACTGAAGCTTTCTTT
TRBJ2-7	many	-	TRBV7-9	CASSLGQYYEQYF	TGTGCCAGCAGCTTAGGACAGTACTACGAGCAGTACTTC
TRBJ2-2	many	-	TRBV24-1	CATSSTDGHTGELFF	TGTGCCACCAGTTCCACAGATGGACACACCGGGGAGCTGTTTTTT
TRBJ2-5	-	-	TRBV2	CASTAGGSEGETQYF	TGTGCCAGCACTGCTGGCGGGTCTGAGGGAGAGACCCAGTACTTC
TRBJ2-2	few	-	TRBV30	CAWIGQRYTGELFF	TGTGCCTGGATTGGACAGCGATACACCGGGGAGCTGTTTTTT
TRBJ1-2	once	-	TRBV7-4	CASSALGAGGRITF	TGTGCCAGCAGCGCCCTGGGAGCGGGGGGACGAATAACCTTC
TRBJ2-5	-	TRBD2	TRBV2	CASSPGLAGGPQETQYF	TGTGCCAGCAGTCCGGGACTAGCGGGAGGGCCCCAAGAGACCCAGTACTTC
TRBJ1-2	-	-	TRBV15	CATSTPTTYGYTF	TGTGCCACCAGCACCCCGACAACGTATGGCTACACCTTC
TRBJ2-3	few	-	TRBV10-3	CAISVNPGGTENTDTQYF	TGTGCCATCAGTGTCAACCCCGGAGGGACAGAGAACACAGATACGCAGTATTTT
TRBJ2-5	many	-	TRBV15	CATSRPAPVEETQYF	TGTGCCACCAGCAGACCTGCACCGGTGGAAGAGACCCAGTACTTC
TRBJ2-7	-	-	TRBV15	CATSRSTDASYEQHF	TGTGCCACCAGCAGATCGACCGATGCCTCCTACGAGCAGCACTTC
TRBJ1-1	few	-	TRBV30	CAWSGYRDTNTEAFF	TGTGCCTGGAGTGGATACAGGGACACGAACACTGAAGCTTTCTTT
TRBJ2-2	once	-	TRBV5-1	CARACRAGHRGAVF	TGCGCCAGGGCGTGCAGGGCTGGGCACCGGGGAGCTGTTTTT
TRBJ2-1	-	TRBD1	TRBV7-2	CASSPRDRGKNEQFF	TGTGCCAGCAGCCCCCGGGACAGGGGGAAGAATGAGCAGTTCTTC
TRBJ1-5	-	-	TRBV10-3	CAISESRGGYSNQPQHF	TGTGCCATCAGTGAATCGAGGGGGGGATATAGCAATCAGCCCCAGCATTTT